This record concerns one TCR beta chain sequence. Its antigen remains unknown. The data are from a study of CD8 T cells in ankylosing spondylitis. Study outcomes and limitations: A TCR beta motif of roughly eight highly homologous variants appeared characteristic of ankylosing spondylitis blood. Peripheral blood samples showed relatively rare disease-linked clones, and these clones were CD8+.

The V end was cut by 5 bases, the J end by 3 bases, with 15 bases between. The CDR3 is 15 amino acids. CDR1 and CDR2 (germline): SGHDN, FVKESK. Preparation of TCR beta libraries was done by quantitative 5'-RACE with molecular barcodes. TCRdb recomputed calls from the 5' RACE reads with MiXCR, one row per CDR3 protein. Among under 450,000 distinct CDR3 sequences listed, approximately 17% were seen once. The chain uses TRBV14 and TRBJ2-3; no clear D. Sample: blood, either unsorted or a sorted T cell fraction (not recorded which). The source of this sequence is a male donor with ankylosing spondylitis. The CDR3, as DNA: TGTGCCAGCAGCGAAGGTCAGCTGGGGACAGATACGCAGTATTTT. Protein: CASSEGQLGTDTQYF.